A single T cell receptor (beta chain) is shown here with its context. These data belong to a study of T cells after somatic rescue of genetic block. The repertoire was sequenced with immunoSEQ multiplex PCR; TCRdb's copy has only in-frame clones and lacks some. The table records 110,000 or so clones, approximately 90% of them present only once. The source of this sequence is a woman younger than 30. Material: peripheral blood mononuclear cells (PBMCs).

CDR3 sequence reads: CASSLADGGTWHEQYF. The CDR3 DNA is TGTGCCAGCAGCTTAGCAGATGGGGGAACTTGGCACGAGCAGTACTTC. This chain joins TRBV7-2 and TRBJ2-7, with D perhaps assigned TRBD1 or TRBD2 (5 bases each). Germline CDR1 and CDR2: SGHTA and FQGNSA. V was pared by 0 bases and J by 5 bases, with 17 bases between. The CDR3 runs 16 residues. The whole variable domain, remainder taken from reference TRBV7-2 and TRBJ2-7, is GAGVSQSPSNKVTEKGKDVELRCDPISGHTALYWYRQSLGQGLEFLIYFQGNSAPDKSGLPSDRFSAERTGGSVSTLTIQRTQQEDSAVYLCASSLADGGTWHEQYFGPGTRLTVT.